The next 8 T cell receptor beta chains were all read from a single sample in a study of beta chain features in type 1 diabetes. Isolated RNA was reverse transcribed in full, so expressed TCRB transcripts were sequenced. The method was immunoSEQ multiplex PCR; TCRdb's version includes in-frame clones alone and lacks a portion of them. The sample lists hundreds of thousands of clones; roughly a sixth were seen once. The sample taken for sequencing was naive CD4+ T cells from blood. These receptors were obtained from a man aged 18 to 30 in good health.

This rearrangement joins TRBV29-1 to TRBJ2-7; D call uncertain. Between the trimmed V and J ends, which lost 2 bases and 2 bases, there was a span of 7 bases. The CDR3 consists of 12 residues. Per germline, CDR1 SQVTM and CDR2 ANQGSEA. CDR3 coding DNA: TGCAGCGTTGAACAGAAGCCCTACGAGCAGTACTTC. Protein: CSVEQKPYEQYF.

The chain recombines TRBV7-9 with TRBJ1-1; a possible D gene is TRBD1 (6 bases). This CDR3 is built from 15 residues. The germline gives CDR1 SEHNR, CDR2 FQNEAQ (reference sequence). V dropped 5 bases and J dropped 4 bases, with 17 bases sitting between them. The CDR3 here is CASSLGGRSRTEAFF. DNA of the CDR3: TGTGCCAGCAGCCTAGGGGGACGGTCGCGCACTGAAGCTTTCTTT.

This clone appeared a few times. The CDR3 protein is CASSVAYRAGETQYF. The CDR3 DNA follows: TGTGCCAGCAGCGTAGCGTACAGGGCGGGGGAGACCCAGTACTTC. The chain combines TRBV9 with TRBJ2-5; either TRBD1 or TRBD2 may supply D (6 bases each). The V gene's germline CDR1 is SGDLS and CDR2 YYNGEE. The CDR3 has 15 residues. Trimming took 0 bases from V and 5 from J, leaving 14 bases between them.

V usage is TRBV4-3 and J usage is TRBJ2-3, with 12 bases that match TRBD1. V lost 0 bases and J lost 4; bases outside the gene matches: 2. The CDR3 spans 16 residues. Germline CDR1 is LGHNA and CDR2 is YSLEER. The CDR3 DNA reads as TGCGCCAGCAGCCAAGAGGGGACAGGGGGCGCAGATACGCAGTATTTT. Translation gives CASSQEGTGGADTQYF.

The V call is TRBV4-2, the J call TRBJ2-6, with 7 bases fitting TRBD1. The CDR3 sequence is 18 residues long. Germline V gene lookup returns CDR1 LGHNA and CDR2 YNFKEQ. After removal of 5 bases from V and 5 bases from J, the junction contained 15 bases not matched to a gene. This chain's CDR3 is CASSYTGAPGSWANVLTF. In DNA form, the CDR3 reads TGTGCCAGCAGCTACACAGGGGCCCCTGGGTCTTGGGCCAACGTCCTGACTTTC.

The chain joins TRBV5-1 to TRBJ1-5; maybe TRBD1 (6 bases). CDR1 is SGHRS, CDR2 YFSETQ, per germline. The CDR3 covers 16 residues. Trimming cost V 1 base and J 2 bases, with 13 bases left between them. The CDR3 protein is CASSLSPKGGNQPQHF. The DNA for the CDR3 is TGCGCCAGCAGCTTGTCACCCAAGGGGGGCAATCAGCCCCAGCATTTT.

This clone has a handful of counts. The rearrangement uses TRBV2 and TRBJ1-5, with 7 bases matching TRBD1. CDR1 and CDR2 (germline): SNHLY, FYNNEI. This CDR3 contains 14 residues. Losses at the gene ends were 4 bases for V and 1 base for J; bases not matched to a gene: 1. The CDR3 here is CASSAQGSNQPQHF. The CDR3 region has the DNA TGTGCCAGCAGTGCACAGGGGAGCAATCAGCCCCAGCATTTT.

This rearrangement joins TRBV28 to TRBJ1-1; D gene unclear. This CDR3 region has 11 residues. V shed 6 bases and J shed 11 bases, with 13 bases lying between them. CDR1 is MDHEN, CDR2 SYDVKM, per germline. The CDR3 spells CASRNSIGAFF. The CDR3 DNA is TGTGCCAGCAGAAATTCTATCGGGGCTTTCTTT.